This TCR beta chain was profiled in a study of T cells in Graves' hyperthyroidism and ophthalmopathy. In this sample, this clonotype turned up a few times. The source material, RNA transcripts, was used to amplify TCR beta CDR3 regions. A set of HTBI primers served as the primers for a first-round RT-PCR of the TCR CDR3. TCRdb fed the multiplex PCR reads into MiXCR, producing one record per CDR3 protein. The sample contains a few hundred thousand distinct CDR3 sequences, roughly 15% of which appear only once. The CDR3 consists of 16 residues. The V and J ends lost 4 bases and 9 bases, in that order; junction bases with no gene match: 14. CDR1 is SEHNR, CDR2 FQNEAQ, per germline (reference sequence).

The chain joins TRBV7-9 to TRBJ2-1, with TRBD2 matching over 8 bases. The TCR was taken from a woman in her late teens or twenties with Graves' hyperthyroidism. Source material: blood. CDR3 DNA sequence: TGTGCCAGCAGCTCACGGGGGGGAGGGAGGGCGTCTGAGCAGTTCTTC. Its protein is CASSSRGGGRASEQFF.